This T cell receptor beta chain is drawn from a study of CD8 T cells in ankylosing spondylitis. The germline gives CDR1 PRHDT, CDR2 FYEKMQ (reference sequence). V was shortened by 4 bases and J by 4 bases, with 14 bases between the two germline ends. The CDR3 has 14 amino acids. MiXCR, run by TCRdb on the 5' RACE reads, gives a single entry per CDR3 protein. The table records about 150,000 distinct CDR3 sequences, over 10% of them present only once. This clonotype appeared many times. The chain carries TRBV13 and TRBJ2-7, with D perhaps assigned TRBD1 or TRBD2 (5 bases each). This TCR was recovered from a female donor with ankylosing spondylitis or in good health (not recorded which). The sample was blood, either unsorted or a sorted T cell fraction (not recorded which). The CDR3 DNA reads TGTGCCAGCAGCTCTTGGGACGGTGATTACGAGCAGTACTTC. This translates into CASSSWDGDYEQYF.